The present T cell receptor beta chain was sequenced within a study of PD-1 blockade in mismatch repair-deficient tumors. The repertoire was sequenced with immunoSEQ multiplex PCR; TCRdb's copy has only in-frame clones and lacks some. The sample yields 40,000 or so clones, roughly three quarters seen once. The CDR3 sequence is 12 residues long. In germline, CDR1 is SQVTM, CDR2 ANQGSEA. The V and J genes are TRBV29-1 and TRBJ2-5; 7 positions match TRBD2. The J call may be wrong; the DNA end is better matched by TRBJ2-7. The sequence came from an adult with mismatch repair-deficient cancer. The material was peripheral blood, obtained 4 weeks after starting pembrolizumab. As DNA, the CDR3 is TGCAGCGTTGGCGGGAGCTCCTACGAGCAGTACTTC. Its protein is CSVGGSSYEQYF.